This T cell receptor beta chain came from a study of T cells in Graves' hyperthyroidism and ophthalmopathy. RNA transcripts gave rise to amplified TCR beta CDR3 regions. The HTBI set primed first-round TCR CDR3 RT-PCR. TCRdb passed the multiplex PCR reads through MiXCR, listing each CDR3 protein once. The sample yields about 840,000 distinct CDR3 sequences, about 38% seen once. Researchers barred patients who had uncontrolled infection, other autoimmune disease, pregnancy or lactation. Using more than 7.5 ml of fresh peripheral blood, PBMCs were prepared. This clonotype has ten or more counts. Its specificity is unknown. Broader study findings: Ophthalmopathy and stable hyperthyroidism were told apart by a 13 V-J model.

The sample was blood. This receptor was identified in a man younger than 30 with Graves' hyperthyroidism.

DNA for the CDR3: TGTGCCAGCAGTCCCTGGGCGGGCCAGCAAGAGACCCAGTACTTC. It yields the protein CASSPWAGQQETQYF. The V gene is TRBV28, the J gene TRBJ2-5; D possibly corresponds to TRBD2 (5 bases). V dropped 5 bases and J dropped 2 bases, with 15 bases sitting between them. The CDR3 has 15 amino acids. CDR1 and CDR2 from the germline V gene are MDHEN and SYDVKM.